The 6 T cell receptor beta chains reported below all come from one sample, sequenced in a study of stem cell transplantation in POMP-related autoinflammatory disease (dated by TCRdb to 2020 to 2022). The time point label on this specimen signifies: before hematopoietic stem cell transplant. Results the study describes overall, beyond this receptor: The number of unique TRB V-J gene pairings in PRAID patients was restricted. Across all analyzed T-cell subsets, PRAID patients showed a trend toward higher clonality and lower TRB diversity.

Their specific antigens are unknown. Library generation was performed with the immunoSEQ multiplex PCR assay. In its TCRdb copy, this immuneACCESS table keeps in-frame sequences only and misses some clones. Where compared with another copy, unresolved V genes explain less than half of these, and the others have no known cause. The sample table lists thousands of clones, approximately 90% of them with a count of one. Clones ranked in the top ten supply roughly 3% of the sample. Sequencing used CD8+ T cells from PBMCs, obtained before stem cell transplantation. The receptors come from a human donor with POMP-related autoinflammation and immune dysregulation (PRAID).

The V and J genes are TRBV7-3 and TRBJ1-4; D might be TRBD1 (5 bases). V dropped 3 bases and J dropped 5 bases, with 13 bases sitting between them. CDR3 length: 15 amino acids. Looked up from germline, CDR1 is SGHTA and CDR2 is FQGTGA. The CDR3 DNA is TGTGCCAGCAGCTTGGGGACGGGTCCGAATGAAAAACTGTTTTTT. Translation: CASSLGTGPNEKLFF.

The chain is built from TRBV7-3 and TRBJ2-2; D is undetermined. V lost 0 bases to trimming and J lost 4 bases, with 3 bases between them. Germline V CDR1 and CDR2: SGHTA, FQGTGA. CDR3 length: 13 residues. Here the CDR3 reads CASSLTLTGELFF. In DNA, the CDR3 is TGTGCCAGCAGCTTAACGCTCACCGGGGAGCTGTTTTTT. The variable domain in full, with the rest retrieved from reference TRBV7-3 and TRBJ2-2, is GAGVSQTPSNKVTEKGKYVELRCDPISGHTALYWYRQSLGQGPEFLIYFQGTGAADDSGLPNDRFFAVRPEGSVSTLKIQRTERGDSAVYLCASSLTLTGELFFGEGSRLTVL.

V and J are TRBV4-1 and TRBJ1-3; D is undetermined. The CDR3 covers 15 residues. The V end lost 4 bases, the J end lost 0 bases, and 10 bases lay between the germline ends. Germline values: CDR1 MGHRA, CDR2 YSYEKL. DNA of the CDR3: TGCGCCAGCAGCCGAACCCCGAGCTCTGGAAACACCATATATTTT. Protein sequence: CASSRTPSSGNTIYF.

The V gene is TRBV28, the J gene TRBJ2-2; D might be TRBD1 or TRBD2, each matching 5 bases. The CDR3 consists of 14 residues. With 7 bases removed from V and 9 bases from J, the gap between germline ends came to 18 bases. CDR1 is MDHEN and CDR2 is SYDVKM in the germline V gene. The CDR3: CASTRDGARRELFF. The CDR3, as DNA: TGTGCCAGCACCAGGGACGGCGCCCGACGGGAGCTGTTTTTT.

This rearrangement joins TRBV7-9 to TRBJ2-5; D not resolved. CDR3 length: 16 residues. Germline CDR1 is SEHNR and CDR2 is FQNEAQ (reference sequence). The V and J ends lost 1 base and 1 base respectively, with 13 bases between them. CDR3 in DNA: TGTGCCAGCAGCTTAGGTCCCGGTCTATTCCAAGAGACCCAGTACTTC. Protein sequence: CASSLGPGLFQETQYF.

The rearrangement joins TRBV6-6 to TRBJ2-3; D ambiguous. V was pared by 5 bases and J by 5 bases, with 14 bases between. Germline CDR1 reads MNHNY; CDR2 reads SVGAGI (reference sequence). CDR3 length equals 14 residues. Written as DNA, the CDR3 is TGTGCCAGCAGTCCAGAAGGGCTTGAAGATACGCAGTATTTT. Translating gives CASSPEGLEDTQYF.